The 22 T cell receptor beta chains below come from one sample, sequenced in a study of blood T cell repertoires in COVID-19 (dated by TCRdb to the early 2020s). Libraries were made using the immunoSEQ multiplex PCR assay. The table was pulled from immuneACCESS by TCRdb, which kept in-frame rearrangements only. Such tables lose some clones; where checked, under half of the loss comes from unresolved V genes, and the rest has no known cause. The table for this sample lists about 140,000 clones; more than 75% of them were counted only once. The leading ten clones occupy about 2.5% of the sample. The sequenced sample consisted of peripheral blood. The receptors shown here come from a man between 50 and 59 years old with active COVID-19.

The sample holds one count of this clone. The chain uses TRBV6-5 and TRBJ2-3, with 8 bases fitting TRBD2. This CDR3 contains 15 residues. Germline CDR1 MNHEY, CDR2 SVGAGI. Germline trimming cut 6 bases from V and 2 bases from J; bases unmatched to any gene: 7. The CDR3 loop is CASRIGGGLTDTQYF. The CDR3 DNA reads as TGTGCCAGCAGGATCGGGGGGGGACTCACAGATACGCAGTATTTT.

V and J are TRBV11-2 and TRBJ1-1; perhaps TRBD1 as D (6 bases). Germline V gene data show CDR1 as SGHAT and CDR2 as FQNNGV. This CDR3 has 13 residues. V was trimmed by 5 bases and J by 8 bases, leaving 15 bases between them. This CDR3 is CASSQRGGLEAFF. The CDR3 DNA reads as TGTGCCAGCAGCCAGCGGGGGGGCTTGGAAGCTTTCTTT.

This chain joins TRBV2 and TRBJ2-3, with TRBD1 as a possible D gene (5 bases). Trimming cost V 4 bases and J 5 bases, with 7 bases left between them. This CDR3 spans 12 amino acids. Per germline, CDR1 SNHLY and CDR2 FYNNEI. The CDR3 bases are TGTGCCAGCAGTGCTAGGGGAGATACGCAGTATTTT. Translation gives CASSARGDTQYF.

The chain has TRBV5-4 and TRBJ1-5, with D perhaps matching TRBD1 (5 bases). Germline CDR1 reads SGHNT; CDR2 reads YYREEE (reference sequence). The CDR3 spans 16 residues. The V gene lost 0 bases and the J gene lost 2 bases, with 12 bases spanning the gap. CDR3 in DNA: TGTGCCAGCAGCTTGGGGGGACTAGGTCGCAATCAGCCCCAGCATTTT. Translating gives CASSLGGLGRNQPQHF. Supplemented by reference TRBV5-4 and TRBJ1-5, the full variable domain reads ETGVTQSPTHLIKTRGQQVTLRCSSQSGHNTVSWYQQALGQGPQFIFQYYREEENGRGNFPPRFSGLQFPNYSSELNVNALELDDSALYLCASSLGGLGRNQPQHFGDGTRLSIL.

V gene TRBV7-2 combines with J gene TRBJ2-3; a weak D match, TRBD2 (6 bases). Per germline, CDR1 SGHTA and CDR2 FQGNSA. Deletions cut 8 bases from V and 0 bases from J, with 15 bases between. The CDR3 length is 15 residues. The CDR3 DNA follows: TGTGCCAGCGTATGGTTCGGGACTAGCACAGATACGCAGTATTTT. This gives the protein CASVWFGTSTDTQYF.

The chain combines TRBV7-9 with TRBJ2-1; TRBD1 is a possible D gene (5 bases). CDR1 SEHNR and CDR2 FQNEAQ come from the germline V gene (reference sequence). CDR3 size: 15 residues. V was clipped by 1 base and J by 7 bases, with 14 bases between them. In nucleotides, the CDR3 is TGTGCCAGCAGCTTAGGGGTAGGGGTGGGGAATGAGCAGTTCTTC. Protein product: CASSLGVGVGNEQFF. Based on the CDR3 plus reference TRBV7-9 and TRBJ2-1, the full variable domain is DTGVSQNPRHKITKRGQNVTFRCDPISEHNRLYWYRQTLGQGPEFLTYFQNEAQLEKSRLLSDRFSAERPKGSFSTLEIQRTEQGDSAMYLCASSLGVGVGNEQFFGPGTRLTVL.

The genes are TRBV11-2 and TRBJ1-1; TRBD1 matches at 7 bases. Germline V gene data show CDR1 as SGHAT and CDR2 as FQNNGV. J gave up 8 bases and V 2 bases, and 2 bases lay outside the gene matches. The CDR3 is made up of 12 amino acids. For the CDR3, the DNA is TGTGCCAGCAGCTTAAAGGGGGCGGAAGCTTTCTTT. Its protein product is CASSLKGAEAFF.

This clone was picked up a small number of times. The chain carries TRBV5-1 and TRBJ2-1; 7 bases are shared with TRBD2. Germline CDR1 reads SGHRS; CDR2 reads YFSETQ. V was clipped by 0 bases and J by 2 bases; unmatched bases: 5. This CDR3 comprises 16 residues. CDR3 in DNA: TGCGCCAGCAGCTTGGGGAGCGGGGTAACCTACAATGAGCAGTTCTTC. Residues: CASSLGSGVTYNEQFF. Filled out from reference TRBV5-1 and TRBJ2-1, the complete variable domain reads KAGVTQTPRYLIKTRGQQVTLSCSPISGHRSVSWYQQTPGQGLQFLFEYFSETQRNKGNFPGRFSGRQFSNSRSEMNVSTLELGDSALYLCASSLGSGVTYNEQFFGPGTRLTVL.

This sequence joins TRBV18 and TRBJ2-3; D gene unclear. The CDR3 is 14 amino acids. Germline CDR1 KGHSH, CDR2 LQKENI. V lost 0 bases and J 5 bases, leaving 9 bases between the germline ends. The DNA for the CDR3 is TGTGCCAGCTCACCACCTAATTCGTTAGATACGCAGTATTTT. Translating gives CASSPPNSLDTQYF.

The genes are TRBV9 and TRBJ2-7; TRBD2 aligns across 7 bases. V lost 2 bases and J lost 6; bases outside the gene matches: 8. The length of the CDR3 is 14 residues. Germline values: CDR1 SGDLS, CDR2 YYNGEE. CDR3 protein: CASSVAGVMGEQYF. The CDR3 region has the DNA TGTGCCAGCAGCGTGGCGGGGGTGATGGGCGAGCAGTACTTC.

The gene calls are TRBV7-9 and TRBJ1-4; D gene unclear. Germline V CDR1 and CDR2: SEHNR, FQNEAQ (reference sequence). This CDR3 contains 14 residues. V was shortened by 7 bases and J by 6 bases, with 15 bases between the two germline ends. CDR3 nucleotides: TGTGCCAGCAAGCTTAACACAGTGGATGAAAAACTGTTTTTT. Protein sequence: CASKLNTVDEKLFF.

This clone was observed a handful of times. Other DNA sequences within the sample encode an identical CDR3. The chain couples TRBV9 to TRBJ1-5; D uncertain. This CDR3 comprises 14 residues. Germline V gene sequence: CDR1 SGDLS, CDR2 YYNGEE. Trimming shortened V by 0 bases and J by 0 bases, and 4 bases separated the two germline ends. The CDR3 DNA is TGTGCCAGCAGCGTAGACGGTAGCAATCAGCCCCAGCATTTT. This sequence encodes CASSVDGSNQPQHF.

V and J are TRBV11-2 and TRBJ1-2; TRBD1 might be the D (5 bases). The CDR3 covers 13 residues. The germline CDR1 and CDR2 sequences are SGHAT and FQNNGV. With 5 bases removed from V and 2 bases from J, the gap between germline ends came to 9 bases. CDR3 DNA: TGTGCCAGCAGCCCACCAGGGAACTATGGCTACACCTTC. Amino acids: CASSPPGNYGYTF. The full variable domain, in which reference TRBV11-2 and TRBJ1-2 provide the parts outside the CDR3, is EAGVAQSPRYKIIEKRQSVAFWCNPISGHATLYWYQQILGQGPKLLIQFQNNGVVDDSQLPKDRFSAERLKGVDSTLKIQPAKLEDSAVYLCASSPPGNYGYTFGSGTRLTVV.

The chain has TRBV7-2 and TRBJ1-3, with D uncertain. From germline, CDR1 is SGHTA and CDR2 FQGNSA. V shed 4 bases and J shed 0 bases, with 19 bases lying between them. The CDR3 covers 18 residues. The CDR3 loop reads CASSSRGGLGDSGNTIYF. The CDR3 DNA follows: TGTGCCAGCAGCTCCCGTGGTGGCTTGGGAGACTCTGGAAACACCATATATTTT.

This clone has only one observation. This chain joins TRBV18 and TRBJ1-6, with D maybe TRBD1 (5 bases). From germline, CDR1 is KGHSH and CDR2 LQKENI. V was pared by 1 base and J by 8 bases, with 15 bases between. The CDR3 has 16 residues. CDR3 sequence: CASSPLGARKDSPLHF. The CDR3 coding sequence is TGTGCCAGCTCACCACTAGGGGCGAGGAAGGATTCACCCCTCCACTTT.

The sample holds one count of this clone. The chain recombines TRBV2 with TRBJ1-2; 8 bases are a match to TRBD1. This CDR3 is 14 amino acids long. V lost 10 bases to trimming and J lost 0 bases; unmatched junction nucleotides: 7. CDR1 is SNHLY and CDR2 is FYNNEI in the germline V gene. This chain's CDR3 is CATLGQATNYGYTF. The CDR3 coding sequence is TGTGCCACCTTGGGACAGGCGACTAACTATGGCTACACCTTC.

This clone was counted between two and nine times. The chain carries TRBV6-5 and TRBJ1-2; 8 bases align to TRBD1. Germline V gene sequence: CDR1 MNHEY, CDR2 SVGAGI. After removal of 5 bases from V and 8 bases from J, the junction contained 7 bases not matched to a gene. The CDR3 totals 13 residues. As DNA, the CDR3 is TGTGCCAGCAGTACAGGACAGGGCTGGGGCTACACCTTC. Encoded protein: CASSTGQGWGYTF.

The rearrangement joins TRBV30 to TRBJ2-3; 8 bases agree with TRBD2. Germline assignment: CDR1 GTSNPN and CDR2 SVGIG (reference sequence). V was pared by 5 bases and J by 6 bases, with 10 bases of the junction left unmatched. CDR3 length: 14 amino acids. This CDR3 is CAWSLSGGLDTQYF. CDR3 nucleotide sequence: TGTGCCTGGTCTCTTTCGGGGGGGCTCGATACGCAGTATTTT.

V is TRBV5-6 and J is TRBJ2-7; a weak D match, TRBD1 (6 bases). The ends were cut back, 4 bases at V and 2 bases at J, with 22 bases in the middle. The CDR3 length is 17 residues. Per the germline V gene, CDR1 is SGHDT and CDR2 is YYEEEE. Written as DNA, the CDR3 is TGTGCCAGCAGCCGGAGATATGGGGGCGGTGGGCCCTACGAGCAGTACTTC. Translated: CASSRRYGGGGPYEQYF.

This sequence joins TRBV10-3 and TRBJ2-1, with TRBD2 matching 9 bases. The germline gives CDR1 ENHRY, CDR2 SYGVKD. The V segment lost 8 bases and the J segment 6 bases; nucleotides outside the gene matches: 11. This CDR3 comprises 15 residues. The CDR3 DNA reads as TGTGCCATCGGCCAGGCGGAGCGGGGGGCCAATGAGCAGTTCTTC. The encoded protein is CAIGQAERGANEQFF.

This chain connects TRBV30 to TRBJ1-1, with TRBD1 identical over 9 bases. The CDR3 loop spans 13 amino acids. Looked up from germline, CDR1 is GTSNPN and CDR2 is SVGIG (reference sequence). Trimming cost V 3 bases and J 5 bases; bases outside gene matches: 4. The CDR3 sequence is CAWRTGGSTEAFF. In DNA, the CDR3 is TGTGCCTGGAGGACAGGGGGGAGTACTGAAGCTTTCTTT.

The J gene is TRBJ1-1, the V gene TRBV10-3, with D possibly matching TRBD1 (6 bases). This CDR3 is 15 amino acids long. Between the trimmed V and J ends, which lost 7 bases and 2 bases, there was a span of 17 bases. CDR1 and CDR2 from the germline V gene are ENHRY and SYGVKD. Here the CDR3 reads CAIKAGQWGNTEAFF. CDR3 sequence (DNA): TGTGCCATCAAGGCCGGACAGTGGGGTAACACTGAAGCTTTCTTT.